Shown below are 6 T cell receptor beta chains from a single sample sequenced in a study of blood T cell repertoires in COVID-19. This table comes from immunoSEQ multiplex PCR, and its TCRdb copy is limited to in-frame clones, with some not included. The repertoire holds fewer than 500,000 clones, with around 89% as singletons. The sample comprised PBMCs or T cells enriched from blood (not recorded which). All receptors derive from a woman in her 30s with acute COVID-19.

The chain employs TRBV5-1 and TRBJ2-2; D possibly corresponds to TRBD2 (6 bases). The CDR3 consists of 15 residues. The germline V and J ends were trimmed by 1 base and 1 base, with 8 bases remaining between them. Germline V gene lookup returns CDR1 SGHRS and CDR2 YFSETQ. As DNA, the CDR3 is TGCGCCAGCAGCTTGATAGCGGTGAACACCGGGGAGCTGTTTTTT. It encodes CASSLIAVNTGELFF.

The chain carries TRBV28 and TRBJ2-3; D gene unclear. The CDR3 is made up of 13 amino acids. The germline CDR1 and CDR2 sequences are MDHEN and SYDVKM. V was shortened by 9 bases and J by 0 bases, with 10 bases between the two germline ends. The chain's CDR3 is CASSTPSTDTQYF. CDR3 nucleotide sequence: TGTGCCAGTTCTACGCCTAGCACAGATACGCAGTATTTT.

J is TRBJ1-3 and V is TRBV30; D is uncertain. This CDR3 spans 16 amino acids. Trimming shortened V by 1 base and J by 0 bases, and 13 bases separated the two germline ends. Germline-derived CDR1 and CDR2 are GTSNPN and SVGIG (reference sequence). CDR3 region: CAWSASGGFSGNTIYF. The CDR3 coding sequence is TGTGCCTGGAGTGCCAGTGGCGGCTTCTCTGGAAACACCATATATTTT.

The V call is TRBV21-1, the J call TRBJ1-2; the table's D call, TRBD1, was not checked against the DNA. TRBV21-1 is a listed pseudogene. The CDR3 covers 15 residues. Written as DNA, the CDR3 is TGTGCCAGCAGCCCCCGGGACATCGAAAACTATGGCTACACCTTC. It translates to CASSPRDIENYGYTF.

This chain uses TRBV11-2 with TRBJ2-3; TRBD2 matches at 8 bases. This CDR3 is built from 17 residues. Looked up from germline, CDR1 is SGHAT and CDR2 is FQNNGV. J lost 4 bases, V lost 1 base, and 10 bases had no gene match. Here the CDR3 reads CASSLVGGGTRPDTQYF. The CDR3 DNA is TGTGCCAGCAGCTTAGTTGGCGGGGGGACCCGACCAGATACGCAGTATTTT.

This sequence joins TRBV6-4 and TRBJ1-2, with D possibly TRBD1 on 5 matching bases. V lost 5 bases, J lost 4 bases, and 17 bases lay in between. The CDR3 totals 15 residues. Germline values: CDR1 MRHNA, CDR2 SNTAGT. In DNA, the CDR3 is TGTGCCAGCAGTTTTATTTACGACAGCCGCTATGGCTACACCTTC. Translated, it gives CASSFIYDSRYGYTF.